What follows are 15 T cell receptor beta chains derived from one specimen sequenced in a study of human T cells and chemical hapten exposure. TCRdb redid the calling of the RACE reads with MiXCR, one entry per CDR3 protein. In the table there are around 130,000 distinct CDR3 sequences, roughly 9% of which are singletons. Sample time point: healthy volunteer bleed at 2 weeks. The template was total RNA from unfractionated whole blood. The material sequenced was whole blood. These receptor sequences come from a male donor in good health. Some clones in this sample may be carry-over from other donors' samples.

This clonotype was seen many times. The genes are TRBV12-3 or TRBV12-4 and TRBJ1-5; D unresolved. The CDR3 extends over 14 amino acids. Trimming took off 5 bases at V and 0 bases at J, with 8 bases between the two ends. The CDR3 DNA follows: TGTGCCAGCAGTCACAGTCATAGCAATCAGCCCCAGCATTTT. As protein: CASSHSHSNQPQHF.

This chain uses TRBV7-8 with TRBJ2-7; 8 bases align to TRBD1. From germline, CDR1 is SGHVS and CDR2 FQNEAQ. CDR3 length: 12 amino acids. V dropped 3 bases and J dropped 8; count of bases not matched to a gene: 3. This CDR3 is CASSFRQGKQYF. The CDR3 DNA sequence: TGTGCCAGCAGCTTTAGACAGGGGAAGCAGTACTTC.

The V and J genes are TRBV12-3 or TRBV12-4 and TRBJ2-2; D is possibly TRBD1 or TRBD2 (6 bases each). CDR3 size: 12 residues. Trimming pared 8 bases from V and 5 bases from J, leaving 9 bases between. The CDR3 reads CASGGGTGELFF. CDR3 sequence (DNA): TGTGCCAGCGGAGGGGGAACCGGGGAGCTGTTTTTT.

The table lists this clonotype with a few counts. This chain uses TRBV19 with TRBJ2-1; possibly TRBD2 for D (6 bases). CDR3 length: 17 amino acids. The germline V gene has CDR1 LNHDA and CDR2 SQIVND (reference sequence). The germline V and J ends were trimmed by 1 base and 2 bases, with 15 bases remaining between them. The CDR3 region has the DNA TGTGCCAGTAGTATAGCAAAAGGGAGGCCTACCTACAATGAGCAGTTCTTC. It encodes CASSIAKGRPTYNEQFF.

The V and J genes are TRBV12-3 or TRBV12-4 and TRBJ2-4; D may be TRBD2 (7 bases). Trimming cost V 5 bases and J 8 bases, with 10 bases left between them. The CDR3 has 12 amino acids. The CDR3 loop reads CASSKGGDIQYF. The CDR3 region has the DNA TGTGCCAGCAGTAAAGGGGGGGACATTCAGTACTTC.

The chain is built from TRBV5-1 and TRBJ1-1; no clear D gene. Trimming shortened V by 1 base and J by 3 bases, and 7 bases separated the two germline ends. The CDR3 spans 13 residues. Germline lookup yields CDR1 SGHRS and CDR2 YFSETQ. The CDR3 DNA reads as TGCGCCAGCAGCTTGATTAGGGACACTGAAGCTTTCTTT. Translating it yields CASSLIRDTEAFF.

This clonotype has just a few counts. The chain uses TRBV20-1 and TRBJ2-3; D is perhaps TRBD2 (5 bases). The CDR3 is 15 amino acids. Per the germline V gene, CDR1 is DFQATT and CDR2 is SNEGSKA (reference sequence). The V end lost 6 bases, the J end lost 3 bases, and 19 bases lay between the germline ends. The CDR3 nucleotides are TGCAGTGCCACCTGGGGAGCGGAGAATACAGATACGCAGTATTTT. Encoded protein: CSATWGAENTDTQYF.

Ten or more counts support this clonotype. The rearrangement uses TRBV6-1 and TRBJ2-7; D assignment may be TRBD1 or TRBD2 (5 bases each). The CDR3 has 15 residues. Germline CDR1 and CDR2: MNHNS and SASEGT. V was clipped by 4 bases and J by 2 bases, with 15 bases between them. In DNA, the CDR3 is TGTGCCAGCAGTGGGAGGCAGGGATCAACCTACGAGCAGTACTTC. This sequence encodes CASSGRQGSTYEQYF.

V usage is TRBV27 and J usage is TRBJ2-1, with 7 bases fitting TRBD1. Looked up from germline, CDR1 is MNHEY and CDR2 is SMNVEV (reference sequence). The trim removed 0 bases at V and 7 bases at J, leaving 9 bases unmatched. This CDR3 is built from 16 residues. The CDR3 sequence: CASSLSGPYRGNEQFF. The CDR3 coding sequence is TGTGCCAGCAGTTTATCGGGCCCCTACAGGGGTAATGAGCAGTTCTTC.

This clonotype has at least ten counts. V and J are TRBV27 and TRBJ2-1; 10 nucleotides line up with TRBD2. The CDR3 consists of 14 residues. The V gene end was trimmed by 5 bases and the J gene end by 8 bases; junction bases not matched to a gene: 6. Looked up from germline, CDR1 is MNHEY and CDR2 is SMNVEV (reference sequence). The CDR3 protein is CASSPGLARDEQFF. DNA for the CDR3: TGTGCCAGCAGTCCGGGACTAGCGAGGGATGAGCAGTTCTTC.

The rearrangement joins TRBV12-3 or TRBV12-4 to TRBJ2-2; D not resolved. V lost 3 bases and J lost 4, with 15 bases in between. This CDR3 has 16 residues. CDR3 residues: CASSFIDEDGTGELFF. Written as DNA, the CDR3 is TGTGCCAGCAGTTTTATCGACGAAGACGGCACCGGGGAGCTGTTTTTT.

This clonotype was counted ten times or more. The chain employs TRBV7-9 and TRBJ1-6; D ambiguous. Germline V lookup: CDR1 SEHNR, CDR2 FQNEAQ (reference sequence). V lost 5 bases and J 5 bases, leaving 4 bases between the germline ends. This CDR3 spans 12 amino acids. The chain's CDR3 is CASSLDNSPLHF. Here the CDR3 DNA reads TGTGCCAGCAGCCTGGATAATTCACCCCTCCACTTT.

The chain is built from TRBV29-1 and TRBJ2-7; D may be TRBD2 (6 bases). The CDR3 sequence is 11 residues long. Germline V gene data show CDR1 as SQVTM and CDR2 as ANQGSEA. Deletions cut 4 bases from V and 5 bases from J, with 9 bases between. For the CDR3, the DNA is TGCAGCGTTGGCAGGGAGGACGAGCAGTACTTC. This sequence encodes CSVGREDEQYF.

This chain links TRBV12-3 or TRBV12-4 with TRBJ2-6; a possible D gene is TRBD1 (5 bases). This CDR3 spans 17 amino acids. V was cut by 4 bases and J by 0 bases, with 13 bases left in between. CDR3 loop: CASSSREKSSGANVLTF. The CDR3 DNA is TGTGCCAGCAGTTCCAGGGAAAAGAGCTCTGGGGCCAACGTCCTGACTTTC.

The chain combines TRBV5-5 with TRBJ1-6; the D gene is possibly TRBD1 (6 bases). V shed 1 base and J shed 9 bases, with 20 bases lying between them. The CDR3 totals 17 residues. The germline V gene has CDR1 SGHKS and CDR2 YYEKEE (reference sequence). CDR3 in amino acids: CASSLYPGTPSGSPLHF. CDR3 nucleotide sequence: TGTGCCAGCAGCTTGTACCCCGGGACACCGTCGGGTTCACCCCTCCACTTT.